Listed below are T cell receptor beta chains from one sample, sequenced in a study of T-cell memory formation after mild COVID-19. TCRdb fed the 5' RACE reads into MiXCR, producing one record per CDR3 protein. The data hold approximately 340,000 distinct CDR3 sequences, with roughly 13% observed a single time. Sequenced material: PBMCs or a T cell subset sorted from them (not recorded which). The receptors were gathered from a man between 18 and 35 years old who had mild COVID-19 (a few samples of this study predate the infection). Cell type and time point are not known. CDR3s leave out the opening cysteine and the closing phenylalanine or tryptophan. D genes are given only for firm matches. The size field is filled for only some rows; it gives once, few, many or a size class.

cdr3_aa: ASRGLAKNIQY; v_call: TRBV12-3/TRBV12-4; clone_size: many; d_call: -
cdr3_aa: ASNVIPSAVGGYGYT; v_call: TRBV2; clone_size: few; d_call: -
cdr3_aa: ASSFQDRGETQY; v_call: TRBV28; clone_size: many; d_call: TRBD1
cdr3_aa: ASSLETGEAF; v_call: TRBV5-1; clone_size: few; d_call: -
cdr3_aa: ASSLGSSIQETQY; v_call: TRBV5-1; clone_size: -; d_call: -
cdr3_aa: ASTRLGGREKLF; v_call: TRBV12-3/TRBV12-4; clone_size: -; d_call: -
cdr3_aa: ASSLFNSPNSPLH; v_call: TRBV11-2; clone_size: few; d_call: -
cdr3_aa: ASSPGGGRSPDTQY; v_call: TRBV14; clone_size: many; d_call: -
cdr3_aa: SASTFKSGGSREKLF; v_call: TRBV20-1; clone_size: few; d_call: TRBD1
cdr3_aa: AWSQDGWGIVETQY; v_call: TRBV30; clone_size: -; d_call: -
cdr3_aa: ASSLAGGLEQF; v_call: TRBV5-4; clone_size: few; d_call: -
cdr3_aa: SARDRRAKLF; v_call: TRBV20-1; clone_size: many; d_call: -
cdr3_aa: ASTRGEQETQY; v_call: TRBV6-5; clone_size: many; d_call: -
cdr3_aa: ASSPRTGNYEQY; v_call: TRBV18; clone_size: -; d_call: -
cdr3_aa: SALRGHHVYEQY; v_call: TRBV20-1; clone_size: -; d_call: -
cdr3_aa: ATSLGLGQPQH; v_call: TRBV24-1; clone_size: -; d_call: -
cdr3_aa: ASSPMGAGSPLH; v_call: TRBV7-8; clone_size: -; d_call: -
cdr3_aa: ASSLGTPGGTQY; v_call: TRBV5-6; clone_size: many; d_call: -
cdr3_aa: ASSPWSGAVGELF; v_call: TRBV12-3/TRBV12-4; clone_size: few; d_call: TRBD2
cdr3_aa: ASSLDRGQETQY; v_call: TRBV7-8; clone_size: many; d_call: -
cdr3_aa: ASKVAGAGSSYNEQF; v_call: TRBV27; clone_size: -; d_call: TRBD2
cdr3_aa: ASSVGSYNEQF; v_call: TRBV9; clone_size: many; d_call: -
cdr3_aa: ASSTRDRDPDTQY; v_call: TRBV12-3/TRBV12-4; clone_size: -; d_call: TRBD1
cdr3_aa: ASSYVDWDTQY; v_call: TRBV7-3; clone_size: many; d_call: -
cdr3_aa: ASSRIQGITEAF; v_call: TRBV3-1; clone_size: few; d_call: TRBD1
cdr3_aa: ASSWDNTDTQY; v_call: TRBV6-5; clone_size: many; d_call: -
cdr3_aa: ASSPWTSGGPNYEQY; v_call: TRBV7-9; clone_size: many; d_call: TRBD2
cdr3_aa: SARTVSSGNTIY; v_call: TRBV20-1; clone_size: many; d_call: -
cdr3_aa: ASSLGREATDTQY; v_call: TRBV7-2; clone_size: -; d_call: TRBD2
cdr3_aa: ASSFQGEGYGYT; v_call: TRBV27; clone_size: -; d_call: -
cdr3_aa: SATRPQRGGYNEQF; v_call: TRBV20-1; clone_size: few; d_call: TRBD2
cdr3_aa: ASSQAGTSGGSYEQY; v_call: TRBV4-2; clone_size: few; d_call: TRBD2
cdr3_aa: ASSLDNLSGASRDGYT; v_call: TRBV5-1; clone_size: -; d_call: -
cdr3_aa: ASSPPSGLSGGYT; v_call: TRBV7-2; clone_size: -; d_call: -
cdr3_aa: ASSSSISGGDWETQY; v_call: TRBV5-1; clone_size: -; d_call: -
cdr3_aa: ASSRDRAHEQY; v_call: TRBV5-1; clone_size: few; d_call: TRBD1
cdr3_aa: ATSDFPDRGTYGYT; v_call: TRBV24-1; clone_size: -; d_call: TRBD1
cdr3_aa: ASSRAKNIQY; v_call: TRBV2; clone_size: few; d_call: -
cdr3_aa: ASSFHPTGGYEQY; v_call: TRBV7-2; clone_size: few; d_call: TRBD1
cdr3_aa: ASSQDGGSHTEAF; v_call: TRBV3-1; clone_size: -; d_call: -
cdr3_aa: ASSLGGQGSYNEQF; v_call: TRBV5-6; clone_size: many; d_call: -
cdr3_aa: SARATGTSGGTQY; v_call: TRBV20-1; clone_size: -; d_call: TRBD2
cdr3_aa: ASSPTSGDSEQY; v_call: TRBV18; clone_size: many; d_call: TRBD2
cdr3_aa: ASSVGGGATSGANVLT; v_call: TRBV9; clone_size: few; d_call: -
cdr3_aa: ASSPDRSYYGYT; v_call: TRBV5-1; clone_size: -; d_call: -